A selection of T cell receptor beta chains follows, all from one sample in a study of cytomegalovirus exposure and HLA in healthy donors. Here immunoSEQ multiplex PCR was the method, and the copy in TCRdb shows in-frame clones only, minus some. The data hold about 160,000 clones, with approximately 86% observed a single time. Specimen: PBMCs. The origin of the receptors is a woman younger than 30 in good health and CMV-seronegative. CDR3s include the opening cysteine and the closing phenylalanine or tryptophan. A D gene is named only where the DNA matches it firmly. Size is stated for part of the rows, as once, few or many counts, or as a class when the clone is expanded.

clone size | CDR3 length | D gene | J gene | V gene | CDR3 DNA | CDR3 protein
NA | 17 | TRBD1 | TRBJ1-5 | TRBV27 | TGTGCCAGCAGTTCGGTCGGACAGGGACGACCGGATCAGCCCCAGCATTTT | CASSSVGQGRPDQPQHF
NA | 13 | NA | TRBJ2-7 | TRBV15 | TGTGCCACCAGCAGAGACACAGCCTACGAGCAGTACTTC | CATSRDTAYEQYF
NA | 15 | NA | TRBJ1-3 | TRBV30 | TGTGCCTGGAGGGTGGTGGGGAGTTCTGGAAACACCATATATTTT | CAWRVVGSSGNTIYF
NA | 17 | NA | TRBJ1-1 | TRBV21-1 | TGTGCCAGCAGCAATAATAAGTCTGGAGACCAGAACACTGAAGCTTTCTTT | CASSNNKSGDQNTEAFF
NA | 14 | NA | TRBJ2-7 | TRBV27 | TGTGCCAGCAGTCCCCTCGGGTTAGGCGACGAGCAGTACTTC | CASSPLGLGDEQYF
NA | 12 | NA | TRBJ2-3 | TRBV19 | TGTGCCAGTAGGTCGGGGATTGGTACGCAGTATTTT | CASRSGIGTQYF
NA | 17 | TRBD1 | TRBJ2-3 | TRBV5-1 | TGCGCCAGCAGCTTAGGGCTAACAGGGGAAATGGCAGATACGCAGTATTTT | CASSLGLTGEMADTQYF
NA | 15 | NA | TRBJ1-1 | TRBV19 | TGTGCCAGTAGTATAGGCCGGGAGACTAACACTGAAGCTTTCTTT | CASSIGRETNTEAFF
once | 14 | TRBD1 | TRBJ1-4 | TRBV30 | TGTGCCTGGAGTGTTGGAGGGGGCGGTGAAAAACTGTTTTTT | CAWSVGGGGEKLFF
NA | 16 | TRBD2 | TRBJ2-7 | TRBV7-2 | TGTGCCAGCAGCTTACCTACTAGCGGGAGGCTCTACGAGCAGTACTTC | CASSLPTSGRLYEQYF
NA | 12 | NA | TRBJ2-7 | TRBV11-2 | TGTGCCAGCAGCTTCCCTACGAACGAGCAGTACTTC | CASSFPTNEQYF
NA | 17 | TRBD1 | TRBJ1-5 | TRBV18 | TGTGCCAGCTCACCGGGGACAGGGGGCGTTTTGGCTCAGCCCCAGCATTTT | CASSPGTGGVLAQPQHF
NA | 22 | TRBD1 | TRBJ2-4 | TRBV5-1 | TGCGCCAGCAGCTTGGAAGGGGCGCCCAGGACAGGGGGGTTCGATGACAAAAACATTCAGTACTTC | CASSLEGAPRTGGFDDKNIQYF
NA | 15 | TRBD1 | TRBJ2-2 | TRBV27 | TGTGCCAGCAGACGGGACAGCACGAACACCGGGGAGCTGTTTTTT | CASRRDSTNTGELFF
few | 14 | TRBD1 | TRBJ1-1 | TRBV6-5 | TGTGCCAGCAGCACAGGGGGCATGAACACTGAAGCTTTCTTT | CASSTGGMNTEAFF
NA | 13 | NA | TRBJ1-2 | TRBV27 | TGTGCCAGCAGCGTCACGGGAAACTATGGCTACACCTTC | CASSVTGNYGYTF
few | 12 | NA | TRBJ1-1 | TRBV5-6 | TGTGCCAGCAGCTTCGTTCAGGGTGAAGCTTTCTTT | CASSFVQGEAFF
NA | 15 | NA | TRBJ2-3 | TRBV6-1 | TGTGCCAGCAGCTGGACAGAGGCTTGGGGAGATACGCAGTATTTT | CASSWTEAWGDTQYF
NA | 15 | NA | TRBJ2-1 | TRBV7-8 | TGTGCCAGCAGCTTGGGGAGCTGGACCGACAATGAGCAGTTCTTC | CASSLGSWTDNEQFF
few | 15 | TRBD1 | TRBJ1-1 | TRBV7-9 | TGTGCCAGCAGCCCTTGGGGGACAGGGAACACTGAAGCTTTCTTT | CASSPWGTGNTEAFF
once | 18 | TRBD1 | TRBJ2-3 | TRBV7-2 | TGTGCCAGCAGTTTTGCTCCATACAGGGGGCTAGTGGCAGATACGCAGTATTTT | CASSFAPYRGLVADTQYF
NA | 21 | TRBD1 | TRBJ1-6 | TRBV4-1 | TGCGCCAGCAGCCGCGCCCCTCCCGGGACAGGGGGCCAAAGTTATAATTCACCCCTCCACTTT | CASSRAPPGTGGQSYNSPLHF
NA | 15 | TRBD2 | TRBJ2-7 | TRBV6-1 | TGTGCCAGCAGTGAAGAACCGGGGGGAACCTACGAGCAGTACTTC | CASSEEPGGTYEQYF
NA | 13 | NA | TRBJ2-3 | TRBV19 | TGTGCCAGTAGTATGGCAAGCACAGATACGCAGTATTTT | CASSMASTDTQYF
NA | 11 | NA | TRBJ1-1 | TRBV27 | TGTGCCAGCCTCTCTTTAGGGGTGGCTTTCTTT | CASLSLGVAFF
NA | 14 | NA | TRBJ1-1 | TRBV19 | TGTGCCAGTAGACAGTTACCTAAGGGGACTGAAGCTTTCTTT | CASRQLPKGTEAFF
NA | 13 | NA | TRBJ1-1 | TRBV4-1 | TGCGCCAGCAGCCAGACCCAGGCTGGTGAAGCTTTCTTT | CASSQTQAGEAFF
once | 16 | NA | TRBJ1-6 | TRBV4-1 | TGCGCCAGCAGCCAAGGAGGTGGACGGCCCATAGCGCCCCTCCACTTT | CASSQGGGRPIAPLHF
NA | 17 | TRBD1 | TRBJ2-7 | TRBV11-2 | TGTGCCAGCAGCCCCCCCGGGACAGGGGCACTCGGCTACGAGCAGTACTTC | CASSPPGTGALGYEQYF
NA | 12 | NA | TRBJ2-1 | TRBV7-3 | TGTGCCAGCAGCCATTACGGGGGAGAGCAGTTCTTC | CASSHYGGEQFF
NA | 15 | NA | TRBJ2-7 | TRBV19 | TGTGCCAGTAGTATTAGTCAGGGAGGCTCCTACGAGCAGTACTTC | CASSISQGGSYEQYF
NA | 16 | NA | TRBJ2-7 | TRBV9 | TGTGCCAGCAGCGGGGCCCGAGGGGGAATCCCCTACGAGCAGTACTTC | CASSGARGGIPYEQYF
NA | 15 | TRBD2 | TRBJ2-5 | TRBV2 | TGTGCCAGCAGTCCCATCAGACTAGCTGGGGAGACCCAGTACTTC | CASSPIRLAGETQYF
few | 11 | NA | TRBJ1-1 | TRBV5-4 | TGTGCCAGCAGTAGCGGGGCGGAAGCTTTCTTT | CASSSGAEAFF
NA | 16 | NA | TRBJ1-2 | TRBV4-1 | TGCGCCAGCAGCCAAGGGTTGCAGACAAGATTAAATGGCTACACCTTC | CASSQGLQTRLNGYTF
NA | 12 | TRBD1 | TRBJ2-1 | TRBV14 | TGTGCCAGCAGCCAAGGGGGACAGGGACGGTTCTTC | CASSQGGQGRFF
NA | 13 | TRBD1 | TRBJ1-6 | TRBV10-3 | TGTGCCATCGGGGACAGCTATAATTCACCCCTCCACTTT | CAIGDSYNSPLHF
few | 13 | NA | TRBJ2-7 | TRBV5-4 | TGTGCCAGCAGCTTGGGGGGGCGGACGGAGCAGTACTTC | CASSLGGRTEQYF
NA | 14 | NA | TRBJ2-7 | TRBV7-9 | TGTGCCAGCAGCTTCGGAGTAGGCCTTTACGAGCAGTACTTC | CASSFGVGLYEQYF
once | 16 | NA | TRBJ2-7 | TRBV21-1 | TGTGCCAGCAGCAAAGGGGGGGGACCCCACTCCTACGAGCAGTACTTC | CASSKGGGPHSYEQYF
NA | 17 | TRBD2 | TRBJ2-3 | TRBV4-1 | TGCGCCAGCAGCCCGGGACTAGCGGCCTCTAGCACAGATACGCAGTATTTT | CASSPGLAASSTDTQYF
few | 14 | NA | TRBJ2-2 | TRBV6-1 | TGTGCCAGCAGTGCGAGCCCGGAGGTCGGGGAGCTGTTTTTT | CASSASPEVGELFF
NA | 16 | NA | TRBJ2-5 | TRBV7-9 | TGTTCCAGCAGCGAAATTGCACAGGGAGACCAAGAGACCCAGTACTTC | CSSSEIAQGDQETQYF
NA | 14 | NA | TRBJ2-2 | TRBV6-4 | TGTGCCAGCAGTGACTCAACAGGGACCGGGGAGCTGTTTTTT | CASSDSTGTGELFF
NA | 13 | NA | TRBJ2-5 | TRBV6-4 | TGTGCCAGCAGCCCCTCTCGAGAAGAGACCCAGTACTTC | CASSPSREETQYF
once | 14 | NA | TRBJ1-2 | TRBV5-1 | TGCGCCAGCACCGAGGACAGAGCTAACTATGGCTACACCTTC | CASTEDRANYGYTF
NA | 16 | NA | TRBJ1-1 | TRBV4-1 | TGCGCCAGCAGCCCCGTCAATGTGGGAGGGTCTAACGGAGCTTTCTTT | CASSPVNVGGSNGAFF
NA | 13 | NA | TRBJ1-3 | TRBV29-1 | TGCAGCGTTCGGACAGACTCTGGAAACACCATATATTTT | CSVRTDSGNTIYF
few | 14 | TRBD1 | TRBJ2-7 | TRBV5-6 | TGTGCCAGCAGCTTGGGACAGGGCTCTTACGAGCAGTACTTC | CASSLGQGSYEQYF
NA | 14 | NA | TRBJ1-2 | TRBV19 | TGTGCCAGTAGTCATGGGGGCCGCACCTATGGCTACACCTTC | CASSHGGRTYGYTF
NA | 16 | TRBD2 | TRBJ2-3 | TRBV11-2 | TGTGCCAGCAGCTTAATAGGCGGGAGTGGGGCAGATACGCAGTATTTT | CASSLIGGSGADTQYF
NA | 18 | NA | TRBJ1-1 | TRBV27 | TGTGCCAGCAGTAAGATACGGGGAGTGGGGTCCATGAACACTGAAGCTTTCTTT | CASSKIRGVGSMNTEAFF
NA | 14 | NA | TRBJ2-1 | TRBV7-9 | TGTGCCAGCAGCTTGTTGGGACTCCACAATGAGCAGTTCTTC | CASSLLGLHNEQFF
NA | 14 | NA | TRBJ2-3 | TRBV6-5 | TGTGCCAGCAGTTACGGGCGGGACACAGATACGCAGTATTTT | CASSYGRDTDTQYF
NA | 13 | NA | TRBJ2-7 | TRBV6-5 | TGTGCCAGCAGCCTAGGAAGCGCCTACGAGCAGTACTTC | CASSLGSAYEQYF
once | 13 | NA | TRBJ1-1 | TRBV6-1 | TGTGCCAGCAGTGAATCAGGTCCGCCTGAAGCTTTCTTT | CASSESGPPEAFF
NA | 13 | NA | TRBJ1-1 | TRBV19 | TGTGCCAGTAGAAATGGAGGGAACACTGAAGCTTTCTTT | CASRNGGNTEAFF
NA | 14 | TRBD2 | TRBJ2-1 | TRBV7-9 | TGTGCCAGCAAGTTAGCGGGAGAGTGGAATGAGCAGTTCTTC | CASKLAGEWNEQFF
NA | 13 | NA | TRBJ2-5 | TRBV7-8 | TGTGCCAGCAGAGGGGGTATGCTGCAGACCCAGTACTTC | CASRGGMLQTQYF